This TCR beta chain came from a study of cytomegalovirus exposure and HLA in healthy donors. It was with 60 Vbeta and 13 Jbeta primers that the PCR ran. Assay: immunoSEQ multiplex PCR; the TCRdb copy retains only in-frame clones and omits some. Among around 150,000 clones, 70% to 90% were seen once, and the ten largest hold more than 2%. Study results and limitations: A few of the chains that were CMV-associated were confirmed in vitro to be specific for CMV antigens. Most likely, a cluster of highly shared sequence variants arose as a sequencing artifact.

Note on this clone: Its antigen is currently unknown.

The receptor was isolated from a man younger than 35 in good health and CMV-seropositive. The sample was PBMCs.

Here the CDR3 reads CASSLAGSEAFF. The DNA of the CDR3 is TGCGCCAGCAGCTTGGCGGGATCTGAAGCTTTCTTT. The V gene is TRBV5-1, the J gene TRBJ1-1; D unresolved. Germline lookup yields CDR1 SGHRS and CDR2 YFSETQ. CDR3 length: 12 amino acids. The ends were cut back, 0 bases at V and 6 bases at J, with 6 bases in the middle. The full variable domain, completed using reference TRBV5-1 and TRBJ1-1, is KAGVTQTPRYLIKTRGQQVTLSCSPISGHRSVSWYQQTPGQGLQFLFEYFSETQRNKGNFPGRFSGRQFSNSRSEMNVSTLELGDSALYLCASSLAGSEAFFGQGTRLTVV.